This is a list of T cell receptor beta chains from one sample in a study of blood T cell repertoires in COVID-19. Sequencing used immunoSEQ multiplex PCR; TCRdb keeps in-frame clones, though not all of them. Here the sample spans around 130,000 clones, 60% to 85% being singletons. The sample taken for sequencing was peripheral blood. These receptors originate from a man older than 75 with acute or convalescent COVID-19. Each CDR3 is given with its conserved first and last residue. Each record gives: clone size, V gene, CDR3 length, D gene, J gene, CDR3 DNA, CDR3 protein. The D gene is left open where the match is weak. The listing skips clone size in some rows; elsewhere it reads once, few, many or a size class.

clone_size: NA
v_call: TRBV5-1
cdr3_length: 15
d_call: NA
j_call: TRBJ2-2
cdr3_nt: TGCGCCAGCAGCTTGCTAGGGGAAAACACCGGGGAGCTGTTTTTT
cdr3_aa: CASSLLGENTGELFF

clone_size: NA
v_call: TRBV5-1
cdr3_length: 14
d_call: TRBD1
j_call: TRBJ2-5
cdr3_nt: TGCGCCAGCAGCTTGGGACAGGGGCAAGAGACCCAGTACTTC
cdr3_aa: CASSLGQGQETQYF

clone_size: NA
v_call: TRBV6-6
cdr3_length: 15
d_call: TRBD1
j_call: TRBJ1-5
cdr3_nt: TGTGCCAGCAGAATCACAGGGGCCGGGAGTCAGCCCCAGCATTTT
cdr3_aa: CASRITGAGSQPQHF

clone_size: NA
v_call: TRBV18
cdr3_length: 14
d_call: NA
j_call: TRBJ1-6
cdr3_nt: TGTGCCACCTCACCCGGGGGGAACGCGTCACCCCTCCACTTT
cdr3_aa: CATSPGGNASPLHF

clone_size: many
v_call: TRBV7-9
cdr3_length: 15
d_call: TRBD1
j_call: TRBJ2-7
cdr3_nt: TGTGCCAGCAGCGCCCCGGGACAGGGCACCTACGAGCAGTACTTC
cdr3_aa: CASSAPGQGTYEQYF

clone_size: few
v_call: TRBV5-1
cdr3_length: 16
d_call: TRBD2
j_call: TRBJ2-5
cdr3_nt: TGCGCCAGCAGCCCCGGACTAGCGGGAACTGGGGAGACCCAGTACTTC
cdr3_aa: CASSPGLAGTGETQYF

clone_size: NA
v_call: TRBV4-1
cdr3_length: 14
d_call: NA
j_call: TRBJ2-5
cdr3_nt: TGCGCCAGCAGCCAAGATGCCGGGAAAGAGACCCAGTACTTC
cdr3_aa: CASSQDAGKETQYF

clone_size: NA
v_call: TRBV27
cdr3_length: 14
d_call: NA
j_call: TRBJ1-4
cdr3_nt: TGTGCCAGCAGTTTAGATGGCACTAATGAAAAACTGTTTTTT
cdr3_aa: CASSLDGTNEKLFF

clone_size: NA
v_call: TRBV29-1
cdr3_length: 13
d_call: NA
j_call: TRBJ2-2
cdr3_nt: TGCAGCGTTGACAGGGAACGGACCGGGGAGCTGTTTTTT
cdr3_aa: CSVDRERTGELFF

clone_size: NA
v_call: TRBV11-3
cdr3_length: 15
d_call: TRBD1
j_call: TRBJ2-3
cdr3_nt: TGTGCCAGCAGCTTAGCAGGGGGCGAAACAGATACGCAGTATTTT
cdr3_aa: CASSLAGGETDTQYF

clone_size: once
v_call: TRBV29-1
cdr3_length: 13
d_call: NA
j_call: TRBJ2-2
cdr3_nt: TGCAGCGTCTACAGGGAGAAAGCCGGGGAGCTGTTTTTT
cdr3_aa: CSVYREKAGELFF